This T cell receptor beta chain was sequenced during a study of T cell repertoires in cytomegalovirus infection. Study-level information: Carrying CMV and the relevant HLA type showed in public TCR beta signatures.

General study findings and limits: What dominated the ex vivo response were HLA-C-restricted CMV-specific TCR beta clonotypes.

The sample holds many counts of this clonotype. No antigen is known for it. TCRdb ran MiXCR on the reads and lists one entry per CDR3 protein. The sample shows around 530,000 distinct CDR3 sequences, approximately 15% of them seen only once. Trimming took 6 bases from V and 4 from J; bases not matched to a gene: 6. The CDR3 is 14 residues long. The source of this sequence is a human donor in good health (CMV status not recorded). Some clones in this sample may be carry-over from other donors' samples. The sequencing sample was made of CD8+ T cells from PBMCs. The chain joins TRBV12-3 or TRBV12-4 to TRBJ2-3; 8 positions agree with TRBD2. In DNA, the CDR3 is TGTGCCAGCAGAAGACTAGCGAGCCCAGATACGCAGTATTTT. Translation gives CASRRLASPDTQYF.